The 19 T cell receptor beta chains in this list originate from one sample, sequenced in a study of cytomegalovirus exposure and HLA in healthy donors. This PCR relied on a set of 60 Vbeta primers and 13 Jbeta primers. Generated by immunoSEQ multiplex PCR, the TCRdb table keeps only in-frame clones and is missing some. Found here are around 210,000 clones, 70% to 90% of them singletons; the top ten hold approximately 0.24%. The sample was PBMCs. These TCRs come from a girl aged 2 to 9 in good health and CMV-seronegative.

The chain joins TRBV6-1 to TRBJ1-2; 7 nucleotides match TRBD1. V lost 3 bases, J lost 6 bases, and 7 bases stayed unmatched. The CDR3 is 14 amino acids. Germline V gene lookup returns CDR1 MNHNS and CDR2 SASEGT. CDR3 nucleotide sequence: TGTGCCAGCAGTGAGGCGACAGGGCGGAATGGCTACACCTTC. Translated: CASSEATGRNGYTF.

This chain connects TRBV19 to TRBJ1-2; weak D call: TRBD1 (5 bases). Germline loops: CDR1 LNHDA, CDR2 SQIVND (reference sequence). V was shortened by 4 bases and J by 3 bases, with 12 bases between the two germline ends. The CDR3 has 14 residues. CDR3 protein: CASSTPTVHYGYTF. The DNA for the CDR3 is TGTGCCAGTAGTACGCCGACAGTACACTATGGCTACACCTTC. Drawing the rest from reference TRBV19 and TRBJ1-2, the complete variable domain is DGGITQSPKYLFRKEGQNVTLSCEQNLNHDAMYWYRQDPGQGLRLIYYSQIVNDFQKGDIAEGYSVSREKKESFPLTVTSAQKNPTAFYLCASSTPTVHYGYTFGSGTRLTVV.

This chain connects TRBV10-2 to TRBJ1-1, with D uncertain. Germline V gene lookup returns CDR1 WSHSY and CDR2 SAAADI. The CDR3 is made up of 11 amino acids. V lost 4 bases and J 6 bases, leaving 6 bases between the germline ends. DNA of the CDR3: TGCGCCAGCAGTGCCTTCTCTGAAGCTTTCTTT. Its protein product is CASSAFSEAFF.

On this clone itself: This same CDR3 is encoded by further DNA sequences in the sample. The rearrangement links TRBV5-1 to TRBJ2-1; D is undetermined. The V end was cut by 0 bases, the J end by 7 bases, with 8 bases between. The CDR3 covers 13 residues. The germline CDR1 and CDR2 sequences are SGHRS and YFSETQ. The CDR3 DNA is TGCGCCAGCAGCTTGGGTCGCGGTAATGAGCAGTTCTTC. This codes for CASSLGRGNEQFF.

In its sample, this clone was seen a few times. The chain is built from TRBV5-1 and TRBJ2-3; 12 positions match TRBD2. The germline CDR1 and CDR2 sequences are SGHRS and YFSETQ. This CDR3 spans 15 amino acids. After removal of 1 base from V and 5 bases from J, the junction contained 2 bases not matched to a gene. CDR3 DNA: TGCGCCAGCAGCTTGCCGGGACTAGCGGGAGATACGCAGTATTTT. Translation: CASSLPGLAGDTQYF.

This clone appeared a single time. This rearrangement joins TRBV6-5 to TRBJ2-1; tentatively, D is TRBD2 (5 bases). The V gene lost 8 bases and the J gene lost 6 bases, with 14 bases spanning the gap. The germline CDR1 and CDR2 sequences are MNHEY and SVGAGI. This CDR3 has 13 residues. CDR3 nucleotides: TGTGCCAGCGCCTCGACGGGGAGCAATGAGCAGTTCTTC. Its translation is CASASTGSNEQFF.

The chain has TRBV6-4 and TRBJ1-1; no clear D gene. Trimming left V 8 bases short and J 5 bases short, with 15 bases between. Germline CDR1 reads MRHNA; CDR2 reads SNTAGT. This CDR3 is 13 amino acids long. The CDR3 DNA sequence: TGTGCCAGCTCACACAAGGAGGAGACTGAAGCTTTCTTT. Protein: CASSHKEETEAFF.

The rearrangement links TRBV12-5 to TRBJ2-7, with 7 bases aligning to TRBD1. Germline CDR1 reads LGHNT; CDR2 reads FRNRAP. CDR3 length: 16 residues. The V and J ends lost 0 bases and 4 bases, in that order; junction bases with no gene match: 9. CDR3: CASGLVSGQRLYEQYF. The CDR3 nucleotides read TGTGCTAGTGGTTTGGTGTCGGGACAGAGGCTTTACGAGCAGTACTTC. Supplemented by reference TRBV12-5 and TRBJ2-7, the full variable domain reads DARVTQTPRHKVTEMGQEVTMRCQPILGHNTVFWYRQTMMQGLELLAYFRNRAPLDDSGMPKDRFSAEMPDATLATLKIQPSEPRDSAVYFCASGLVSGQRLYEQYFGPGTRLTVT.

DNA for the CDR3: TGTGCCAGGCAAGTGGACAGCGCCATCTCGCCAGAGACCCAGTACTTC. Amino acids: CARQVDSAISPETQYF. The chain carries TRBV2 and TRBJ2-5; a weak D match, TRBD1 (6 bases). This CDR3 comprises 16 residues. CDR1 SNHLY and CDR2 FYNNEI come from the germline V gene. Trimming shortened V by 9 bases and J by 4 bases, and 24 bases separated the two germline ends.

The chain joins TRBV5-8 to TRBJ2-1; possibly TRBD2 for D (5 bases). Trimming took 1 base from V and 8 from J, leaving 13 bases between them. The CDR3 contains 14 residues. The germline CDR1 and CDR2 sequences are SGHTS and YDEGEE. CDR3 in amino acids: CASSLFLDSHEQFF. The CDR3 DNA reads TGTGCCAGCAGCTTGTTTCTGGACTCCCATGAGCAGTTCTTC.

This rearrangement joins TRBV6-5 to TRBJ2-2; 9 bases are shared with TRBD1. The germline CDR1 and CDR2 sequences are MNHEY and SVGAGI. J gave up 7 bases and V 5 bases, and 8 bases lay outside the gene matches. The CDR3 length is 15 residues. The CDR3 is CASSRDRVSNGELFF. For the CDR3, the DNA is TGTGCCAGCAGTAGGGACAGGGTTTCTAACGGGGAGCTGTTTTTT.

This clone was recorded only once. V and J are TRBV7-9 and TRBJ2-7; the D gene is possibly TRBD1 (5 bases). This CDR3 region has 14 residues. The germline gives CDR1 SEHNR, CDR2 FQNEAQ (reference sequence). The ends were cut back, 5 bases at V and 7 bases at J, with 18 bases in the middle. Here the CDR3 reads CASSPLGASGEQYF. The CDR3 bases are TGTGCCAGCAGCCCGCTAGGGGCGTCAGGGGAGCAGTACTTC.

CDR3 DNA sequence: TGTGCCAGCAGTGAAGCGGGACTAGTCAATGAGCAGTTCTTC. Its translation is CASSEAGLVNEQFF. The J gene is TRBJ2-1, the V gene TRBV6-1; 8 bases map to TRBD2. Germline values: CDR1 MNHNS, CDR2 SASEGT. With V trimmed by 0 bases and J by 6 bases, 1 base remained unmatched. The CDR3 sequence is 14 residues long.

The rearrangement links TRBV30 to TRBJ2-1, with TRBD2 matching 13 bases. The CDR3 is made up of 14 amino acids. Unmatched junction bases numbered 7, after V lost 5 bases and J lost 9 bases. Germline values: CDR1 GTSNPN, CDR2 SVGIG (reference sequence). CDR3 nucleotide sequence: TGTGCCTGGGCCCCGGGACTAGCGGGGCCTGAGCAGTTCTTC. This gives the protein CAWAPGLAGPEQFF.

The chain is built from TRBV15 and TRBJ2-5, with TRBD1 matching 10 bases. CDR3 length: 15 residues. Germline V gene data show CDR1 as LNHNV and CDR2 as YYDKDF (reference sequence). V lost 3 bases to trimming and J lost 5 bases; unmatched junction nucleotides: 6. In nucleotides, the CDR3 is TGTGCCACCAGCAGGATGACAGGGGGCTACGAGACCCAGTACTTC. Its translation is CATSRMTGGYETQYF.

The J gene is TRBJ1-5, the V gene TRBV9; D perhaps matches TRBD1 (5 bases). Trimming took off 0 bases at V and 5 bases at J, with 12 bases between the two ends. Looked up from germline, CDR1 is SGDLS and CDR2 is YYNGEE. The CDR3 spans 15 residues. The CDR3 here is CASSVGVGGYQPQHF. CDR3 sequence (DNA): TGTGCCAGCAGCGTAGGTGTGGGGGGTTATCAGCCCCAGCATTTT. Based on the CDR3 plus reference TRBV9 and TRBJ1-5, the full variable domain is DSGVTQTPKHLITATGQRVTLRCSPRSGDLSVYWYQQSLDQGLQFLIQYYNGEERAKGNILERFSAQQFPDLHSELNLSSLELGDSALYFCASSVGVGGYQPQHFGDGTRLSIL.

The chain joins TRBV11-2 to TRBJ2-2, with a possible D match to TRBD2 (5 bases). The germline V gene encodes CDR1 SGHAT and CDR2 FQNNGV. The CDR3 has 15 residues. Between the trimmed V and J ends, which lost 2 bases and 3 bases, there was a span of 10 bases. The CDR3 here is CASSLILVDTGELFF. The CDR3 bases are TGTGCCAGCAGCTTAATACTAGTCGACACCGGGGAGCTGTTTTTT.

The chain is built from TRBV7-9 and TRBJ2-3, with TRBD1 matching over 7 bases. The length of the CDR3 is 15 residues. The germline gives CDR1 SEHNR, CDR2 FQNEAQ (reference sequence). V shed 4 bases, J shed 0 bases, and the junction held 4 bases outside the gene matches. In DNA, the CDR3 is TGTGCCAGCAGCTCAGGGGGTGCTAGCACAGATACGCAGTATTTT. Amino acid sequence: CASSSGGASTDTQYF.

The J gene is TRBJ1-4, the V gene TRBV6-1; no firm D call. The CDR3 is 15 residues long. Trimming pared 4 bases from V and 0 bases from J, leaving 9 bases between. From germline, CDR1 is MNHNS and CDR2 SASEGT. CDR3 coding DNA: TGTGCCAGCAGTGCCCGACGGGCAACTAATGAAAAACTGTTTTTT. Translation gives CASSARRATNEKLFF.